This TCR beta chain was captured in a study of blood T cell repertoires in COVID-19 (TCRdb year 2020). About the full investigation: Samples from collaborators originated in the United States, Italy and Spain and spanned both the acute and convalescent phases of COVID-19. Nearly every sample came with metadata listing a de-identified subject ID, COVID-19 status, age in years and sex. The samples were drawn from two sources: the first 160 participants of the ongoing ImmuneRACE study, and 950 to 1,500 subjects contributed by 6 global collaborators. Subjects who had been exposed to COVID-19, were actively infected with it, or had recovered from it provided the deeply sampled blood TCRbeta repertoires that made up the dataset. A freely available public database, intended as a resource for researchers studying the immune response to SARS-CoV-2, is where the repertoires were released. Where available, HLA class I and class II types were taken from metadata supplied by the sample provider and were not determined by assay-based typing. The material from the prospective study consisted of cDNA or gDNA derived from T cells, B-cell-depleted T cells, or PBMCs.

The CDR3 contains 15 residues, cysteine and phenylalanine counted. CDR3 DNA only is kept here, 45 bases in frame from base 1. The germline V gene gives CDR1 as SQVTM and CDR2 as ANQGSEA. Germline trimming: 4 bases from V, 1 base from J; junction bases outside gene matches: 9. Concerning this clone: It lacks a known antigen. No base quality values were provided; no much bigger clone lies one nucleotide off.

Each collaborating institution followed its own protocols to collect whole blood in K2EDTA tubes. For TCRbeta analysis, collaborators shipped samples as frozen whole blood, isolated PBMCs, or DNA extracted from either of those sample types. TCRbeta CDR3 regions were amplified from genomic DNA by means of the immunoSEQ Assay, a bias-controlled multiplex PCR. Per the original workflow: The number of nucleated cells in each sample was estimated by amplification of reference gene primers within the assay. Sequence reads were collapsed and filtered to measure the absolute abundance of every unique TCRbeta CDR3 rearrangement. For each sample, productive Simpson clonality was calculated as the square root of Simpson's diversity index over productive rearrangements. This is the immuneACCESS table as TCRdb keeps it, with only in-frame sequences that have V and J called. A part of the clones is gone; compared with another copy, unresolved V genes explain less than half, and the rest is unexplained. The V and J calls and the clone size are those of that table, but D and trimming were determined from the DNA. This sample holds around 170,000 clones; 74% were observed only once. The top ten clones comprise less than 3% of the sample.

What the work shows at the level of the full study, not this receptor alone: The amount of clinical and demographic metadata varied by source and participant and was provided uncurated.

The chain employs TRBV29-1 and TRBJ1-2; TRBD1 agrees with 7 junctional bases. This clonotype was sampled from a woman older than 75 with acute or convalescent COVID-19. What was sequenced was peripheral blood. Read as DNA, the sequence is TGCAGCGTTGGAGGGGGCGGGGTCCTTAACTATGGCTACACCTTC. Protein translation: CSVGGGGVLNYGYTF.